This T cell receptor beta chain was sequenced in a study of T cell responses to AZD1222 COVID-19 vaccine. Findings and limits, study-wide: Baseline seropositivity characterized only a handful of AZD1222 recipients. Spike-specific TCR repertoires showed rising breadth and depth after two AZD1222 doses.

After removal of 4 bases from V and 7 bases from J, the junction contained 9 bases not matched to a gene. The CDR3 contains 15 residues. CDR1 is SGHRS and CDR2 is YFSETQ in the germline V gene. The protocol was immunoSEQ multiplex PCR, while the TCRdb copy is restricted to in-frame clones and leaves out a portion. The data hold about 56,000 clones, with 70% to 80% observed a single time. Details on this clone: Its antigen is not known.

V is TRBV5-1 and J is TRBJ2-2; 8 bases match TRBD1. The sample consisted of peripheral blood, taken 28 days after the second AZD1222 dose. This TCR derives from an adult who received the AZD1222 COVID-19 vaccine. The CDR3 DNA sequence: TGCGCCAGCAGCCTCGGACAGGGAATAGGCGGGGAGCTGTTTTTT. This encodes CASSLGQGIGGELFF.